A selection of T cell receptor beta chains follows, all from one sample in a study of T-cell reconstitution after alpha-beta-depleted transplantation in children. Via MiXCR, TCRdb re-called the PCR reads, giving one row per CDR3 protein. The sample has roughly 790,000 distinct CDR3 sequences, around 17% seen once. Source: PBMCs, mostly from graft donor cells, taken 360 days after TCRalphabeta/CD19-depleted stem cell transplant. The receptors come from a male patient aged 10 to 17 who had a stem cell transplant for acute lymphoblastic leukemia, so the T cells may come from the graft donor. CDR3s leave out the opening cysteine and the closing phenylalanine or tryptophan. Each record gives: V gene, J gene, CDR3 protein.

TRBV11-1	TRBJ2-1	ASSRLAGGPEDEQF
TRBV29-1	TRBJ1-1	SVEAGYPEAF
TRBV7-6	TRBJ2-3	ASSLGSLAGVADTQY
TRBV5-1	TRBJ1-6	ASSPYPGGSRSSYNSPLH
TRBV20-1	TRBJ2-2	SARVDLDAGELF
TRBV20-1	TRBJ2-2	SATLGGRSTGELF
TRBV25-1	TRBJ2-5	ASSDPFLMETQY
TRBV5-1	TRBJ2-7	ASSLHWTESSYEQY
TRBV5-1	TRBJ2-7	ASSLIARLAGAYEQY
TRBV20-1	TRBJ1-2	SASTRSAYGYT
TRBV7-3	TRBJ2-5	ASSLPRPSGIQETQY
TRBV5-1	TRBJ1-3	ASSLGTGFGNTIY
TRBV12-5	TRBJ2-7	ASGPGRTAYEQY
TRBV7-2	TRBJ2-2	ASSLTGTPNTGELF
TRBV7-3	TRBJ2-7	ASSPEAWNSYEQY
TRBV9	TRBJ1-2	ASSEGRQNYGYT
TRBV20-1	TRBJ2-3	SASFDTQY
TRBV20-1	TRBJ2-7	SARDGRQGENEQY
TRBV19	TRBJ2-7	ASSRATKVYEQY
TRBV29-1	TRBJ2-7	SVSGRAKDEQY
TRBV5-1	TRBJ2-3	ASSIGLAGSIQGDTQY
TRBV5-1	TRBJ1-1	ASSLAKGIRGTEAF
TRBV27	TRBJ1-4	ASSFKSRGPFEKLF
TRBV27	TRBJ2-7	ASSGILGTGKYEQY
TRBV7-2	TRBJ2-1	ASSTGRWNEQF
TRBV7-9	TRBJ2-3	ASSLFSDTQY
TRBV7-9	TRBJ2-7	ASSLAAGQGSFEQY
TRBV14	TRBJ2-2	ASRRGNSYTGELF
TRBV3-1	TRBJ2-3	ASSQGLAGGFDTQY
TRBV6-6	TRBJ2-1	ASSSAAYNEQF
TRBV29-1	TRBJ2-7	SVSSGRGRPPYEQY
TRBV5-1	TRBJ2-3	ASSISAGGDTDTQY
TRBV20-1	TRBJ1-4	SARGGVNEKLF
TRBV7-9	TRBJ2-7	ASSFTHGPYEQY
TRBV12-3/TRBV12-4	TRBJ1-1	ASSLAAMNTEAF
TRBV7-2	TRBJ2-7	ASSSTPWAYSYEQY
TRBV5-1	TRBJ2-1	ASRGTGTVYNEQF
TRBV5-6	TRBJ1-1	ASSLAGLDTEAF
TRBV29-1	TRBJ2-5	SVRFQLETQY
TRBV7-8	TRBJ2-2	ASSLWFPSGDTGELF
TRBV7-9	TRBJ2-3	ASSPPISAGRTDTQY
TRBV18	TRBJ2-7	ASSPGLATTYEQY
TRBV29-1	TRBJ2-1	STLARPDSYNEQF
TRBV12-3/TRBV12-4	TRBJ1-5	ATQTAPLQPQH
TRBV5-1	TRBJ2-1	ASSFLLSWNEQF
TRBV3-1	TRBJ2-5	ASSRFPPGQAAAGLGY
TRBV3-1	TRBJ2-3	ASSQAVGLAGGPRDTQY
TRBV9	TRBJ2-3	ASSVNMDTQY
TRBV7-8	TRBJ1-6	ASSLSTGYRGRGNSPLH
TRBV7-6	TRBJ2-3	ASSLNGNIDTQY
TRBV11-2	TRBJ2-1	ASSLSTEQF
TRBV5-1	TRBJ1-1	ASFTAGTGVNTEAF
TRBV5-1	TRBJ1-5	ASSPTASNQPQH
TRBV4-2	TRBJ2-7	ASSLNPGQQY
TRBV6-1	TRBJ2-1	ASRTSGSFYNEQF
TRBV7-2	TRBJ1-1	ASSLYRRGNTEAF
TRBV5-1	TRBJ2-3	ASRTGVVVDTQY
TRBV27	TRBJ1-1	ASSFLGDRVKAF
TRBV5-1	TRBJ2-7	ASSFGTSHTYEQY
TRBV10-3	TRBJ2-3	AISEIVDRGVDTQY